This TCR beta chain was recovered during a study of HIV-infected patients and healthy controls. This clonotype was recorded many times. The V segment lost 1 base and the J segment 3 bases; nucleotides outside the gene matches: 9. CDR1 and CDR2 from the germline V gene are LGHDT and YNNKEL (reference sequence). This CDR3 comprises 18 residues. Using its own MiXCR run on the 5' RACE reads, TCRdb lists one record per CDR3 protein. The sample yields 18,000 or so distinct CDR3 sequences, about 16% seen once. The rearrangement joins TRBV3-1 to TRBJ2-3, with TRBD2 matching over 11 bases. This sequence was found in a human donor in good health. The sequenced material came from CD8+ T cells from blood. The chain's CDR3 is CASSQAPGLAVGTDTQYF. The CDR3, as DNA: TGTGCCAGCAGCCAAGCACCGGGACTAGCGGTTGGTACAGATACGCAGTATTTT.